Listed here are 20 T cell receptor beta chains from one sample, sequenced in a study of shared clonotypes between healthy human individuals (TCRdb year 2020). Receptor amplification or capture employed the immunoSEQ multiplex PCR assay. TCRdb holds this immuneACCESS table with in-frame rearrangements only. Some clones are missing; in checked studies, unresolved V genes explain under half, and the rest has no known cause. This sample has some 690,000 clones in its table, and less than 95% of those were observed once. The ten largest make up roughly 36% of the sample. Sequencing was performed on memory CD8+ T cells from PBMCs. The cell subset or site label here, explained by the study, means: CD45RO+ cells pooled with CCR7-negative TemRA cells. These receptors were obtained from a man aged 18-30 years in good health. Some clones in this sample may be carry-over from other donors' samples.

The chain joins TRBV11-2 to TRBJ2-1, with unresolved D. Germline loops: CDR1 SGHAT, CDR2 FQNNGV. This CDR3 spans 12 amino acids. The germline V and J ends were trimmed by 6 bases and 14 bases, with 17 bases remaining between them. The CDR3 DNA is TGTGCCAGCAGTCCCGTGACCGACCCCAAGTTCTTC. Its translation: CASSPVTDPKFF.

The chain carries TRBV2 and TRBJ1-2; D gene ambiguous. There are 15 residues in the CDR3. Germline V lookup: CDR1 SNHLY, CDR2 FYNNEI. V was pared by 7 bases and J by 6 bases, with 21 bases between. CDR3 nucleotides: TGTGCCAGCAACGACGACGCACGAGTAGCGGATGGCTACACCTTC. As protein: CASNDDARVADGYTF.

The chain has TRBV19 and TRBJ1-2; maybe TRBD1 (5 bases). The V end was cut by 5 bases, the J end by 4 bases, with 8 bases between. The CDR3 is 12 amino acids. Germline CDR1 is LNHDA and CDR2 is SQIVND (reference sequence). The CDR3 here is CASSPTVYGYTF. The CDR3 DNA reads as TGTGCCAGTAGTCCGACAGTCTATGGCTACACCTTC.

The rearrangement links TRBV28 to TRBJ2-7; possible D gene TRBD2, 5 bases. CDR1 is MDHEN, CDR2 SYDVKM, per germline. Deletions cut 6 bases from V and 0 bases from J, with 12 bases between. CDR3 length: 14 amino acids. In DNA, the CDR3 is TGTGCCAGCAGGTGGACGGGGAGCTCCTACGAGCAGTACTTC. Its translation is CASRWTGSSYEQYF.

CDR3 sequence reads: CAISTILAGPNTEAFF. The CDR3 DNA is TGTGCCATCAGTACCATTTTAGCGGGCCCGAACACTGAAGCTTTCTTT. The rearrangement joins TRBV10-3 to TRBJ1-1; D remains ambiguous. This CDR3 is built from 16 residues. With 5 bases removed from V and 1 base from J, the gap between germline ends came to 17 bases. Germline CDR1 and CDR2: ENHRY and SYGVKD.

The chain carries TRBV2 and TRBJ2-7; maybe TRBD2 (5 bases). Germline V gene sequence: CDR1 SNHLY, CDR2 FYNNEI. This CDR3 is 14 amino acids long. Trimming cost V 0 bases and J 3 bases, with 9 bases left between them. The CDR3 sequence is CASSEAKTNYEQYF. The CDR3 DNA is TGTGCCAGCAGTGAAGCAAAGACTAACTACGAGCAGTACTTC.

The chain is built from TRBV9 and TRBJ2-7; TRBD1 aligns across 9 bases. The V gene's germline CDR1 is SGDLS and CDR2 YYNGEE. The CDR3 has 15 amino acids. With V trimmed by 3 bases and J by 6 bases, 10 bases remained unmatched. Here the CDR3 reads CASSEPGQGLGEQYF. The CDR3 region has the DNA TGTGCCAGCAGCGAGCCGGGACAGGGCTTAGGCGAGCAGTACTTC.

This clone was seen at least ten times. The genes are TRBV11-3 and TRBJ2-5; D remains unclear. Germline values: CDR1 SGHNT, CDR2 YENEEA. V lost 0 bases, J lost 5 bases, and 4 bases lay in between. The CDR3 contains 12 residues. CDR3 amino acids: CASSLESETQYF. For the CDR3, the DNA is TGTGCCAGCAGCTTAGAATCTGAGACCCAGTACTTC.

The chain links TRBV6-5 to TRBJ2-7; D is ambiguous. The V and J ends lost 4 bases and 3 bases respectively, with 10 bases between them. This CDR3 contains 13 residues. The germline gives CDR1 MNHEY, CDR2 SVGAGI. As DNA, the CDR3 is TGTGCCAGCAGTTCGCCGGATCTCTACGAGCAGTACTTC. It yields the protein CASSSPDLYEQYF.

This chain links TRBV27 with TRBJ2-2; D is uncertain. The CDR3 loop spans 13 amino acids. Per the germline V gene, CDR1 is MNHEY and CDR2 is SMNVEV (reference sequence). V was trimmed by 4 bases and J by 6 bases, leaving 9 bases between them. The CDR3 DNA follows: TGTGCCAGCAGTTCCGGACGGCCCGGGGAGCTGTTTTTT. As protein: CASSSGRPGELFF.

The CDR3 DNA reads TGTGCCAGCAGCGTATACACGGGTTCCTACAATGAGCAGTTCTTC. Its translation: CASSVYTGSYNEQFF. The chain joins TRBV9 to TRBJ2-1; D remains ambiguous. The CDR3 is 15 residues long. Deletions cut 1 base from V and 1 base from J, with 9 bases between. Germline CDR1 SGDLS, CDR2 YYNGEE.

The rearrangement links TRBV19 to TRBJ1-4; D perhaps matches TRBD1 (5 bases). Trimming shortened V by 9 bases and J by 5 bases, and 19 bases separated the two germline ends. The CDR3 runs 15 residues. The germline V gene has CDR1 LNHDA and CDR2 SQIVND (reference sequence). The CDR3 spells CASSTLPDRNEKLFF. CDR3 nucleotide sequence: TGTGCCAGCTCCACCCTCCCAGACAGAAATGAAAAACTGTTTTTT.

The CDR3 region is CASSLSTGGTEAFF. The CDR3 bases are TGTGCCAGCAGCTTGTCGACAGGTGGGACTGAAGCTTTCTTT. The V and J genes are TRBV5-4 and TRBJ1-1; possible D gene TRBD1, 6 bases. Germline V lookup: CDR1 SGHNT, CDR2 YYREEE (reference sequence). The CDR3 loop spans 14 amino acids. Between the trimmed V and J ends, which lost 1 base and 5 bases, there was a span of 12 bases.

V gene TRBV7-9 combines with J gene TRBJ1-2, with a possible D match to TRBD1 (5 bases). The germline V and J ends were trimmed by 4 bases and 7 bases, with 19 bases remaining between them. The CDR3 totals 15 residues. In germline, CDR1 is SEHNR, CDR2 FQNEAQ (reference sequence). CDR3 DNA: TGTGCCAGCAGCTCTGACATATACCTCGGGACTGGCTACACCTTC. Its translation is CASSSDIYLGTGYTF.

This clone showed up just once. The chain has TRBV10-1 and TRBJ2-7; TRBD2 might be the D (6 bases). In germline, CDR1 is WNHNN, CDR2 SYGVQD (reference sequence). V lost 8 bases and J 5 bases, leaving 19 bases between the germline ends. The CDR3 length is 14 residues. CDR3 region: CASAASGGRHEQYF. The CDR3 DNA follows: TGCGCCAGCGCTGCTTCCGGAGGGCGGCACGAGCAGTACTTC.

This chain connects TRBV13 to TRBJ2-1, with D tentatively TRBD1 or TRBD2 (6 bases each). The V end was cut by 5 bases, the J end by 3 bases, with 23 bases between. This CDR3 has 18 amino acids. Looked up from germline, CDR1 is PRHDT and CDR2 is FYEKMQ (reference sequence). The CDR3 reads CASSLRGAGTRYYNEQFF. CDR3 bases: TGTGCCAGCAGCCTTAGGGGGGCCGGGACACGTTACTACAATGAGCAGTTCTTC.

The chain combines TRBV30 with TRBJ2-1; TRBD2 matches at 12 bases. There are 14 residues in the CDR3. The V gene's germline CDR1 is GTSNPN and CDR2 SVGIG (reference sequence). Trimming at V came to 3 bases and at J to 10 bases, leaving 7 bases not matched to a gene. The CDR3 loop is CAWSGRTSGNEQFF. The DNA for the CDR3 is TGTGCCTGGAGCGGCCGGACTAGCGGGAACGAGCAGTTCTTC. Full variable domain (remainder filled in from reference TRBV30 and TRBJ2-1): SQTIHQWPATLVQPVGSPLSLECTVEGTSNPNLYWYRQAAGRGLQLLFYSVGIGQISSEVPQNLSASRPQDRQFILSSKKLLLSDSGFYLCAWSGRTSGNEQFFGPGTRLTVL.

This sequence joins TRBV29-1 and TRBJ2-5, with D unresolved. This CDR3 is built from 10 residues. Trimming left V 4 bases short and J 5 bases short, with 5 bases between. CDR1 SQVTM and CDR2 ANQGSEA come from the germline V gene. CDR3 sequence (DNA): TGCAGCGTTGTACGTGAGACCCAGTACTTC. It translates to CSVVRETQYF.

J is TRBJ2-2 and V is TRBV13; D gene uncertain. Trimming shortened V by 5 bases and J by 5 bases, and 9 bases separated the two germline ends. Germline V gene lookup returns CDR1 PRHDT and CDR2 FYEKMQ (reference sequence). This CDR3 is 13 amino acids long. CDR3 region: CASSPESTGELFF. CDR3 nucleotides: TGTGCCAGCAGCCCGGAGAGTACCGGGGAGCTGTTTTTT.

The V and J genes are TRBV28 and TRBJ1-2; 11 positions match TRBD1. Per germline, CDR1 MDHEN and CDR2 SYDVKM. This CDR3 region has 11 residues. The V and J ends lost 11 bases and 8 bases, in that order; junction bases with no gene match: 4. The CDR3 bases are TGTGCCGGACAGGGGGCAGGAGGCTACACCTTC. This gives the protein CAGQGAGGYTF.